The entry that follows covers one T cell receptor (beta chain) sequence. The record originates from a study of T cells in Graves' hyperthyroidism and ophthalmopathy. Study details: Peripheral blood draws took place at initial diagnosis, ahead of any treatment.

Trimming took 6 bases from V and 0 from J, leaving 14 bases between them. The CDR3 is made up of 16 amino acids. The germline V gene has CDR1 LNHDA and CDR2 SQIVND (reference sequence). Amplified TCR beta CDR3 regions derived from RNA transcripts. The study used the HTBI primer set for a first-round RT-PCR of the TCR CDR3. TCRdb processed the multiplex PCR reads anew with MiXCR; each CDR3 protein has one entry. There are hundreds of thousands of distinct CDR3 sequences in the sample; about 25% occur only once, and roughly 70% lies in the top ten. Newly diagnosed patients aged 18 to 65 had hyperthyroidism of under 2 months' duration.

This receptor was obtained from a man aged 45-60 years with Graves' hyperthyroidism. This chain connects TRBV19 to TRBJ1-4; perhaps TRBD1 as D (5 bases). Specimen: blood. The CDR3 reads CASSRRTGTTNEKLFF. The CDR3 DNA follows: TGTGCCAGTAGCCGGCGAACAGGCACAACTAATGAAAAACTGTTTTTT. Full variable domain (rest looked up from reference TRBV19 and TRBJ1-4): DGGITQSPKYLFRKEGQNVTLSCEQNLNHDAMYWYRQDPGQGLRLIYYSQIVNDFQKGDIAEGYSVSREKKESFPLTVTSAQKNPTAFYLCASSRRTGTTNEKLFFGSGTQLSVL.